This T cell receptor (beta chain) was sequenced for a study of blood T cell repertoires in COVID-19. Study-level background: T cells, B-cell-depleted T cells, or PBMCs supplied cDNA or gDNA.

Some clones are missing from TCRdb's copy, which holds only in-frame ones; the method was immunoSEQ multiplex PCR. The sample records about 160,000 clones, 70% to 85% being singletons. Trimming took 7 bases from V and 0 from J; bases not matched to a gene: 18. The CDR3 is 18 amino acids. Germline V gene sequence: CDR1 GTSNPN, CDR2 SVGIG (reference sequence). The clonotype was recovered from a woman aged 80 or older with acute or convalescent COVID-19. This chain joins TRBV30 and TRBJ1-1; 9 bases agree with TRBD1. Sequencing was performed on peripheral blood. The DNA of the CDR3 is TGTGCCTTCCGTTTCCCTGGGACAGGGCCAGGAATGAACACTGAAGCTTTCTTT. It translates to CAFRFPGTGPGMNTEAFF.